This TCR beta chain was sequenced for a study of blood T cell repertoires in COVID-19 (dated by TCRdb to 2020 to 2021). With respect to the entire study: Samples from collaborators originated in the United States, Italy and Spain and spanned both the acute and convalescent phases of COVID-19. The sample metadata nearly always contained a de-identified subject ID, COVID-19 status, age in years and sex. HLA class I and class II types, where available, came from metadata supplied by the sample provider rather than from assay-based typing. Samples came from the ongoing ImmuneRACE study (first 160 participants) plus 1,254 subjects from 6 global collaborators. The dataset comprised deeply sampled blood TCRbeta repertoires from subjects exposed to, actively infected with, or recovered from COVID-19. The repertoires were released in a freely available public database meant as a resource for research on the immune response to SARS-CoV-2. The prospective study material was composed of cDNA or gDNA derived from T cells, B-cell-depleted T cells, or PBMCs.

TCRbeta CDR3 regions were amplified from genomic DNA by means of the immunoSEQ Assay, a bias-controlled multiplex PCR. In the original analysis: The number of nucleated cells in each sample was estimated from the amplification of reference gene primers within the assay. To quantify the absolute abundance of each unique TCRbeta CDR3 rearrangement, sequence reads were collapsed and filtered. For each sample, productive Simpson clonality was calculated as the square root of Simpson's diversity index across productive rearrangements. The immuneACCESS repertoire file appears here via TCRdb, limited to in-frame rearrangements. These files lack a portion of the clones; in checked studies, under half of the deficit traces to unresolved V genes, and the cause of the others is not known. D and trimming were read from the DNA, whereas the V and J calls and clone size are those reported in that table. This sample comprises under 150,000 clones, roughly 90% of them detected only once. The top ten clones comprise 0.95% to 1.5% of the sample.

Of note for this clone: Its antigen target is currently unknown. Base-call qualities are not available, and no considerably larger clone is one nucleotide away.

Study-level results and caveats: The quantity of clinical and demographic metadata differed by source and by participant and was supplied without curation.

The junction shows trimming of 9 bases on V and 7 bases on J, plus 21 bases between the germline ends. According to the germline V gene, CDR1 reads SGHTA and CDR2 reads FQGNSA. CDR3 length: 14 amino acids, cysteine to phenylalanine. The sequence is cut down to CDR3 DNA, 42 bases in frame from base 1. Participants in the prospective study were aged about 18 to 95 years, lived in over 20 United States geographic areas, and enrolled through a virtual design. In the prospective study, participants were assigned to cohorts based on the clinical history participants reported in a screening survey and a study questionnaire. Each participant in the prospective study had whole blood, serum and a nasopharyngeal or oropharyngeal swab collected by mobile phlebotomists. Additional blood draws and questionnaires over an approximately 2-month period could optionally be provided by prospective study participants. Before DNA extraction, prospective study blood samples were shipped either frozen or at room temperature.

This receptor was taken from a woman aged 25 to 39 with acute COVID-19. The chain links TRBV7-2 with TRBJ1-2; a tentative D call is TRBD1 (6 bases match). Sequenced input: PBMCs or T cells enriched from blood (not recorded which). CDR3 loop: CASTPGVGAGGYTF. The sequenced DNA: TGTGCCAGTACGCCAGGGGTAGGCGCAGGTGGCTACACCTTC.